Listed below are T cell receptor beta chains from one sample, sequenced in a study of T cells in Graves' hyperthyroidism and ophthalmopathy. TCRdb passed the multiplex PCR reads through MiXCR, listing each CDR3 protein once. Of approximately 600,000 distinct CDR3 sequences listed, 14% are singletons. The sequenced material came from blood. The receptors derive from a young woman with Graves' ophthalmopathy. The CDR3 runs from the conserved cysteine through the conserved F or W. Each record gives: J gene, clone size, V gene, D gene, CDR3 protein, CDR3 DNA. A D gene is named only where the DNA matches it firmly. Not all rows give a size; the values are once, few, many and, for expanded clones, a class.

J gene: TRBJ2-1
clone size: -
V gene: TRBV7-3
D gene: TRBD2
CDR3 protein: CASSFGTSIKNEQFF
CDR3 DNA: TGTGCCAGCAGCTTCGGGACTAGTATCAAGAATGAGCAGTTCTTC

J gene: TRBJ2-7
clone size: many
V gene: TRBV4-1
D gene: TRBD1
CDR3 protein: CASSQPTGRIYEQYF
CDR3 DNA: TGCGCCAGCAGCCAACCGACAGGGCGAATATACGAGCAGTACTTC

J gene: TRBJ2-1
clone size: few
V gene: TRBV9
D gene: TRBD2
CDR3 protein: CASSVVGSGSPYNEQFF
CDR3 DNA: TGTGCCAGCAGCGTAGTGGGTAGCGGGAGTCCCTACAATGAGCAGTTCTTC

J gene: TRBJ2-7
clone size: many
V gene: TRBV12-3/TRBV12-4
D gene: TRBD2
CDR3 protein: CASSQGLAYEQYF
CDR3 DNA: TGTGCCAGCAGTCAAGGACTAGCTTACGAGCAGTACTTC

J gene: TRBJ1-1
clone size: few
V gene: TRBV30
D gene: -
CDR3 protein: CAWSVPLGEWAEAFF
CDR3 DNA: TGTGCCTGGAGTGTACCCCTCGGAGAATGGGCTGAAGCTTTCTTT

J gene: TRBJ2-4
clone size: many
V gene: TRBV2
D gene: -
CDR3 protein: CASSEAGRKLAKNIQYF
CDR3 DNA: TGTGCCAGCAGTGAAGCAGGGCGTAAGTTAGCCAAAAACATTCAGTACTTC

J gene: TRBJ2-1
clone size: few
V gene: TRBV4-2
D gene: TRBD1
CDR3 protein: CASSHQGATYNEQFF
CDR3 DNA: TGTGCCAGCAGCCATCAGGGGGCCACCTACAATGAGCAGTTCTTC

J gene: TRBJ1-2
clone size: many
V gene: TRBV12-3/TRBV12-4
D gene: -
CDR3 protein: CASSLAQGTRKAHGYTF
CDR3 DNA: TGTGCCAGCAGTTTAGCGCAGGGGACAAGGAAGGCACATGGCTACACCTTC

J gene: TRBJ2-7
clone size: -
V gene: TRBV5-4
D gene: -
CDR3 protein: CASSFWGTTYEQYF
CDR3 DNA: TGTGCCAGCAGCTTCTGGGGCACTACCTACGAGCAGTACTTC

J gene: TRBJ1-1
clone size: many
V gene: TRBV13
D gene: -
CDR3 protein: CASSPIGNTEAFF
CDR3 DNA: TGTGCCAGCAGCCCTATTGGGAACACTGAAGCTTTCTTT

J gene: TRBJ2-1
clone size: many
V gene: TRBV20-1
D gene: TRBD2
CDR3 protein: CSARAPSGEQFF
CDR3 DNA: TGCAGTGCTAGAGCCCCTAGCGGCGAGCAGTTCTTC

J gene: TRBJ2-7
clone size: few
V gene: TRBV6-1
D gene: TRBD1
CDR3 protein: CANSEPGQGFYEQYF
CDR3 DNA: TGTGCCAACAGTGAACCGGGACAGGGGTTCTACGAGCAGTACTTC

J gene: TRBJ2-7
clone size: many
V gene: TRBV18
D gene: -
CDR3 protein: CASSPGASYEQYF
CDR3 DNA: TGTGCCAGCTCCCCGGGGGCCTCCTACGAGCAGTACTTC

J gene: TRBJ2-1
clone size: -
V gene: TRBV2
D gene: TRBD2
CDR3 protein: CASRDLAGGPYNEQFF
CDR3 DNA: TGTGCCAGCAGAGATCTAGCGGGAGGACCCTACAATGAGCAGTTCTTC

J gene: TRBJ2-5
clone size: many
V gene: TRBV29-1
D gene: TRBD2
CDR3 protein: CSVDLAGFQETQYF
CDR3 DNA: TGCAGCGTTGACCTAGCGGGTTTTCAAGAGACCCAGTACTTC

J gene: TRBJ2-1
clone size: -
V gene: TRBV12-3/TRBV12-4
D gene: TRBD2
CDR3 protein: CASIHGGLAGWNEQFF
CDR3 DNA: TGTGCCAGCATACACGGAGGACTAGCGGGATGGAATGAGCAGTTCTTC

J gene: TRBJ1-2
clone size: many
V gene: TRBV20-1
D gene: -
CDR3 protein: CSARDQGGYTF
CDR3 DNA: TGCAGTGCTAGAGATCAGGGTGGCTACACCTTC

J gene: TRBJ2-7
clone size: many
V gene: TRBV7-2
D gene: TRBD2
CDR3 protein: CASSSGGNYEQYF
CDR3 DNA: TGTGCCAGCAGCTCCGGGGGGAACTACGAGCAGTACTTC

J gene: TRBJ1-2
clone size: -
V gene: TRBV20-1
D gene: -
CDR3 protein: CSARGSTGPTGYTF
CDR3 DNA: TGCAGTGCTAGAGGTTCCACGGGTCCTACTGGCTACACCTTC

J gene: TRBJ2-7
clone size: many
V gene: TRBV28
D gene: TRBD2
CDR3 protein: CASSLRGLGSYEQYF
CDR3 DNA: TGTGCCAGCAGTTTAAGGGGACTAGGCTCCTACGAGCAGTACTTC

J gene: TRBJ1-1
clone size: many
V gene: TRBV24-1
D gene: -
CDR3 protein: CATSDRWGTEAFF
CDR3 DNA: TGTGCCACCAGTGATCGCTGGGGGACTGAAGCTTTCTTT

J gene: TRBJ2-7
clone size: few
V gene: TRBV9
D gene: TRBD2
CDR3 protein: CASSVEAGGSYEQYF
CDR3 DNA: TGTGCCAGCAGCGTAGAAGCGGGGGGCTCCTACGAGCAGTACTTC

J gene: TRBJ1-2
clone size: many
V gene: TRBV12-3/TRBV12-4
D gene: -
CDR3 protein: CASSFWGGSGYTF
CDR3 DNA: TGTGCCAGCTCCTTTTGGGGGGGGAGTGGCTACACCTTC

J gene: TRBJ1-5
clone size: many
V gene: TRBV6-2/TRBV6-3
D gene: -
CDR3 protein: CASIFLGLTGNQPQHF
CDR3 DNA: TGTGCCAGCATATTTTTGGGGCTGACGGGCAATCAGCCCCAGCATTTT

J gene: TRBJ2-7
clone size: few
V gene: TRBV7-9
D gene: -
CDR3 protein: CASSSFGGLTYEQYF
CDR3 DNA: TGTGCCAGCAGCTCGTTTGGGGGTCTTACCTACGAGCAGTACTTC

J gene: TRBJ1-6
clone size: -
V gene: TRBV9
D gene: -
CDR3 protein: CASSPEGGGFSYNSPLHF
CDR3 DNA: TGTGCCAGCAGTCCAGAGGGGGGCGGCTTCTCCTATAATTCACCCCTCCACTTT

J gene: TRBJ2-1
clone size: -
V gene: TRBV6-1
D gene: TRBD2
CDR3 protein: CASFLGGRAYNEQFF
CDR3 DNA: TGTGCCAGCTTTCTCGGCGGGAGGGCCTACAATGAGCAGTTCTTC

J gene: TRBJ2-2
clone size: few
V gene: TRBV24-1
D gene: TRBD2
CDR3 protein: CATSDVSRGGTGELFF
CDR3 DNA: TGTGCCACCAGTGATGTATCTAGGGGAGGGACCGGGGAGCTGTTTTTT

J gene: TRBJ2-3
clone size: many
V gene: TRBV18
D gene: TRBD2
CDR3 protein: CASSGPAGVADTQYF
CDR3 DNA: TGTGCCAGCTCAGGCCCAGCGGGAGTAGCAGATACGCAGTATTTT

J gene: TRBJ2-1
clone size: many
V gene: TRBV25-1
D gene: TRBD2
CDR3 protein: CASSEYRGRLAGVRNEQFF
CDR3 DNA: TGTGCCAGCAGTGAATATCGGGGCAGGCTAGCGGGAGTTCGCAATGAGCAGTTCTTC

J gene: TRBJ1-1
clone size: -
V gene: TRBV6-2/TRBV6-3
D gene: -
CDR3 protein: CASSSRTAYTEAFF
CDR3 DNA: TGTGCCAGCAGTTCTCGGACGGCTTACACTGAAGCTTTCTTT

J gene: TRBJ2-3
clone size: many
V gene: TRBV5-8
D gene: TRBD1
CDR3 protein: CASSLATGQVTDTQYF
CDR3 DNA: TGTGCCAGCAGCTTGGCGACGGGACAGGTCACAGATACGCAGTATTTT

J gene: TRBJ1-2
clone size: many
V gene: TRBV27
D gene: -
CDR3 protein: CASRTTVSNYGYTF
CDR3 DNA: TGTGCCAGCAGAACGACAGTCTCTAACTATGGCTACACCTTC

J gene: TRBJ1-2
clone size: many
V gene: TRBV18
D gene: TRBD1
CDR3 protein: CASSNPTGTDGYTF
CDR3 DNA: TGTGCCAGCTCGAATCCTACCGGGACAGATGGCTACACCTTC

J gene: TRBJ1-5
clone size: few
V gene: TRBV20-1
D gene: TRBD1
CDR3 protein: CSARGSGTGRQPQHF
CDR3 DNA: TGCAGTGCTAGAGGCTCCGGGACAGGGCGTCAGCCCCAGCATTTT

J gene: TRBJ1-1
clone size: -
V gene: TRBV29-1
D gene: -
CDR3 protein: CSVEKGNTEAFF
CDR3 DNA: TGCAGCGTTGAAAAGGGGAACACTGAAGCTTTCTTT

J gene: TRBJ1-5
clone size: many
V gene: TRBV12-3/TRBV12-4
D gene: TRBD1
CDR3 protein: CASSFDREVGQPQHF
CDR3 DNA: TGTGCCAGCAGTTTTGACAGGGAAGTAGGCCAGCCCCAGCATTTT

J gene: TRBJ1-6
clone size: many
V gene: TRBV6-5
D gene: -
CDR3 protein: CASSYSYQENSPLHF
CDR3 DNA: TGTGCCAGCAGTTACTCGTATCAAGAGAATTCACCCCTCCACTTT

J gene: TRBJ2-1
clone size: few
V gene: TRBV27
D gene: TRBD2
CDR3 protein: CASSPSGRALNEQFF
CDR3 DNA: TGTGCCAGCAGTCCCAGCGGGAGGGCCCTCAATGAGCAGTTCTTC

J gene: TRBJ2-6
clone size: many
V gene: TRBV28
D gene: -
CDR3 protein: CASSQYRASGANVLTF
CDR3 DNA: TGTGCCAGCAGTCAATACAGGGCCTCTGGGGCCAACGTCCTGACTTTC

J gene: TRBJ2-1
clone size: many
V gene: TRBV28
D gene: TRBD2
CDR3 protein: CASSQTSGRDNEQFF
CDR3 DNA: TGTGCCAGCAGCCAAACTAGCGGGAGGGACAATGAGCAGTTCTTC

J gene: TRBJ2-7
clone size: many
V gene: TRBV9
D gene: TRBD2
CDR3 protein: CASSPPTSGSLYEQYF
CDR3 DNA: TGTGCCAGCAGCCCCCCGACTAGCGGGAGTCTATACGAGCAGTACTTC

J gene: TRBJ2-1
clone size: -
V gene: TRBV9
D gene: TRBD2
CDR3 protein: CASSRGLAGNYNEQFF
CDR3 DNA: TGTGCCAGCAGTCGGGGACTAGCGGGAAACTACAATGAGCAGTTCTTC

J gene: TRBJ2-7
clone size: few
V gene: TRBV14
D gene: TRBD2
CDR3 protein: CASSQGLALYYEQYF
CDR3 DNA: TGTGCCAGCAGCCAGGGACTAGCCCTCTACTACGAGCAGTACTTC

J gene: TRBJ2-7
clone size: many
V gene: TRBV4-3
D gene: -
CDR3 protein: CASSRGGLGHEQYF
CDR3 DNA: TGCGCCAGCAGCCGAGGGGGACTCGGGCACGAGCAGTACTTC

J gene: TRBJ1-6
clone size: -
V gene: TRBV7-3
D gene: -
CDR3 protein: CASSLTSGANSPLHF
CDR3 DNA: TGTGCCAGCAGCTTAACTTCCGGGGCTAATTCACCCCTCCACTTT

J gene: TRBJ1-2
clone size: few
V gene: TRBV28
D gene: -
CDR3 protein: CASSSQRVEDYGYTF
CDR3 DNA: TGTGCCAGCAGTTCCCAGAGGGTAGAGGACTATGGCTACACCTTC

J gene: TRBJ2-7
clone size: -
V gene: TRBV6-4
D gene: TRBD2
CDR3 protein: CASRGPGLACRGSYEQYF
CDR3 DNA: TGTGCCAGCAGGGGACCGGGACTAGCGTGCCGGGGTTCCTACGAGCAGTACTTC

J gene: TRBJ1-3
clone size: many
V gene: TRBV30
D gene: -
CDR3 protein: CAWSVQASGNTIYF
CDR3 DNA: TGTGCCTGGAGTGTACAGGCATCCGGAAACACCATATATTTT

J gene: TRBJ2-5
clone size: -
V gene: TRBV7-2
D gene: TRBD1
CDR3 protein: CASSPGQPKETQYF
CDR3 DNA: TGTGCCAGCAGCCCGGGACAGCCCAAAGAGACCCAGTACTTC

J gene: TRBJ1-1
clone size: many
V gene: TRBV16
D gene: -
CDR3 protein: CASSQGSGFTEAFF
CDR3 DNA: TGTGCCAGCAGCCAAGGGAGTGGCTTCACTGAAGCTTTCTTT

J gene: TRBJ2-3
clone size: many
V gene: TRBV11-1
D gene: -
CDR3 protein: CASSLVYRREGDTQYF
CDR3 DNA: TGTGCCAGCAGCTTAGTTTATAGGCGGGAAGGAGATACGCAGTATTTT

J gene: TRBJ1-1
clone size: -
V gene: TRBV7-8
D gene: -
CDR3 protein: CASSLEESNTEAFF
CDR3 DNA: TGTGCCAGCAGCTTAGAGGAGAGTAACACTGAAGCTTTCTTT

J gene: TRBJ2-7
clone size: -
V gene: TRBV20-1
D gene: TRBD2
CDR3 protein: CSARATSGRSPAGEQYF
CDR3 DNA: TGCAGTGCTAGAGCCACTAGCGGGAGGAGTCCGGCTGGCGAGCAGTACTTC

J gene: TRBJ2-2
clone size: many
V gene: TRBV28
D gene: TRBD2
CDR3 protein: CASSPAGVIVSTGELFF
CDR3 DNA: TGTGCCAGCAGTCCGGCGGGGGTCATCGTAAGCACCGGGGAGCTGTTTTTT